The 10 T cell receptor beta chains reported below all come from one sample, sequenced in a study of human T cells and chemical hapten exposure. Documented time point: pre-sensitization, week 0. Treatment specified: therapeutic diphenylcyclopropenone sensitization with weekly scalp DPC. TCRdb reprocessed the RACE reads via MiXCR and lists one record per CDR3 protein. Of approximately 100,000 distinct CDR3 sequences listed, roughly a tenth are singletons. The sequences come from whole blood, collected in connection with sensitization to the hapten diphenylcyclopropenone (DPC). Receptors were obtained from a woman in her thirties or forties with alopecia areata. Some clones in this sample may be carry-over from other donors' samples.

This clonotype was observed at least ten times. Written as DNA, the CDR3 is TGTGCCAGCAGCTTAGCCTCTGGCGGGGGGGCGGGTGGCTACGAGCAGTACTTC. Its protein is CASSLASGGGAGGYEQYF. The V and J genes are TRBV7-2 and TRBJ2-7; TRBD2 aligns across 9 bases. Trimming at V came to 0 bases and at J to 3 bases, leaving 12 bases not matched to a gene. CDR3 length: 18 amino acids. Germline CDR1 reads SGHTA; CDR2 reads FQGNSA.

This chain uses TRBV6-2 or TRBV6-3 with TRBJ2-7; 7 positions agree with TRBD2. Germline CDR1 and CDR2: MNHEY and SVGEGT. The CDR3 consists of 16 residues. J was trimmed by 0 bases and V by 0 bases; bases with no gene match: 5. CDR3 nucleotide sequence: TGTGCCAGCAGTTACTCGATAAGCGGGGCCTCCTACGAGCAGTACTTC. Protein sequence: CASSYSISGASYEQYF.

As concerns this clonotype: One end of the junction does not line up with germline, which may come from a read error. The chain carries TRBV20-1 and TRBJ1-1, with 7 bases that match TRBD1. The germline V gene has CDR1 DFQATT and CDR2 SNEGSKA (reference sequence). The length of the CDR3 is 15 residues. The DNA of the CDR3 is TGCAGTGCTAGTGACCCGGGACAAGGGGGCACTGTAGCTTTCTTT. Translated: CSASDPGQGGTVAFF.

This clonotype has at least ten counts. CDR3 loop: CASRKTSGGTSTGELFF. DNA of the CDR3: TGTGCCAGCAGGAAGACTAGCGGGGGGACCTCCACCGGGGAGCTGTTTTTT. The chain joins TRBV3-1 to TRBJ2-2, with TRBD2 matching over 13 bases. This CDR3 comprises 17 residues. CDR1 and CDR2 (germline): LGHDT, YNNKEL (reference sequence). J lost 4 bases, V lost 6 bases, and 8 bases had no gene match.

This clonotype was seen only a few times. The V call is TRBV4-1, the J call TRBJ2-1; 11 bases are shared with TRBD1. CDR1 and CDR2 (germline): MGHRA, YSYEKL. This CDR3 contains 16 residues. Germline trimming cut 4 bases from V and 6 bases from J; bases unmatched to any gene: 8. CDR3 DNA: TGCGCCAGCAGCCGGGAGAGTGGGACAGGGGGCAATGAGCAGTTCTTC. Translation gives CASSRESGTGGNEQFF.

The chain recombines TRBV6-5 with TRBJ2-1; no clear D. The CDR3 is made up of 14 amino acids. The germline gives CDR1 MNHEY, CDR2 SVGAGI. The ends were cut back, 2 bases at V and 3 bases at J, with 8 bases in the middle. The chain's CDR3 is CASSYRSLYNEQFF. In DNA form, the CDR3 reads TGTGCCAGCAGTTACCGCTCTCTCTACAATGAGCAGTTCTTC.

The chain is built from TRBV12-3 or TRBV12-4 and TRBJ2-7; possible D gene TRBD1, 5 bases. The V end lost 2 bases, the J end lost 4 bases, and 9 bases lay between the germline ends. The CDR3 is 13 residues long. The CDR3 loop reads CASSLLRGYEQYF. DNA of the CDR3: TGTGCCAGCAGTTTATTAAGGGGATACGAGCAGTACTTC.

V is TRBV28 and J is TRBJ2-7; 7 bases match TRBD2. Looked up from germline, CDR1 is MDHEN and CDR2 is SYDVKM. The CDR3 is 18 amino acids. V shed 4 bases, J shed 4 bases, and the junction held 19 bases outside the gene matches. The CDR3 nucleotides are TGTGCCAGCAGTTCCGGGACCGGTTCCCCGCGGGGGTTTTACGAGCAGTACTTC. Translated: CASSSGTGSPRGFYEQYF.

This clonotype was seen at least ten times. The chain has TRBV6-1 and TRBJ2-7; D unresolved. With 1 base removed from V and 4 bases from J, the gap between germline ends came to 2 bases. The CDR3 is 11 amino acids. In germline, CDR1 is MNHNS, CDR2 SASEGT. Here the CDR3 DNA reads TGTGCCAGCAGTGAAGGATACGAGCAGTACTTC. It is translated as CASSEGYEQYF.

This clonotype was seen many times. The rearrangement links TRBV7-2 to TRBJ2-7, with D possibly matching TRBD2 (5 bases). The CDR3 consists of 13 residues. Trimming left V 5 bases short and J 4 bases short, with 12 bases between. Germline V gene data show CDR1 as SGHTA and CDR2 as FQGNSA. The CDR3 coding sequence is TGTGCCAGCAGCACGACTACCGGGTACGAGCAGTACTTC. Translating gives CASSTTTGYEQYF.